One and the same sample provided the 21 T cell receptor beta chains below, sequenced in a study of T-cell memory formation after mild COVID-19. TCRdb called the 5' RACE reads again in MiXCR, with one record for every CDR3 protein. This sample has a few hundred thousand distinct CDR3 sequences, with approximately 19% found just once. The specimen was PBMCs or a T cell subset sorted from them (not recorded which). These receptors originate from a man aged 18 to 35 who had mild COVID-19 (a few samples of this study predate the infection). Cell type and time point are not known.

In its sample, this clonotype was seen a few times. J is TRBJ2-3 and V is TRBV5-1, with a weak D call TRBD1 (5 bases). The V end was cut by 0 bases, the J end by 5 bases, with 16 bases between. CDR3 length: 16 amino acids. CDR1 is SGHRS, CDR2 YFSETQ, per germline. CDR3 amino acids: CASSLAVGRVGDTQYF. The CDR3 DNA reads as TGCGCCAGCAGCTTGGCGGTTGGCAGGGTTGGAGATACGCAGTATTTT.

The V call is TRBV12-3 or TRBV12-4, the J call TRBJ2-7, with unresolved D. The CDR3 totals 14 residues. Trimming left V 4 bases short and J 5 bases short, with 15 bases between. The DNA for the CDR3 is TGTGCCAGCAGTTCTACACACGAGGTCCACGAGCAGTACTTC. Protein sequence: CASSSTHEVHEQYF.

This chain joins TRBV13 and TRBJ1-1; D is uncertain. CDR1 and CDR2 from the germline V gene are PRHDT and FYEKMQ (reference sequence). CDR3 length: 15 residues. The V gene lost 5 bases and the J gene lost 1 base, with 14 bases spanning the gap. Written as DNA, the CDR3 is TGTGCCAGCAGCCCCCCAGAAGGACCGAACACTGAAGCTTTCTTT. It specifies CASSPPEGPNTEAFF.

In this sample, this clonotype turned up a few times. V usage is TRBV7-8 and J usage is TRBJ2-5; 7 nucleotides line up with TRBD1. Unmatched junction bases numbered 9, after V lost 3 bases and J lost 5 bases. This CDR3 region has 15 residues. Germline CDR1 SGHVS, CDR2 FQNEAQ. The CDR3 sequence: CASSFDRVGGETQYF. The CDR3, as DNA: TGTGCCAGCAGCTTTGACAGGGTAGGAGGCGAGACCCAGTACTTC.

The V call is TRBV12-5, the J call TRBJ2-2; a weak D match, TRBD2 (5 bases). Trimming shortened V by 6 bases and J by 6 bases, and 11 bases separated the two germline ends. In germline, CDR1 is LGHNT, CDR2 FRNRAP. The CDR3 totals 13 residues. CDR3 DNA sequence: TGTGCTAGTGGCGCGGACTGGGCCGGGGAGCTGTTTTTT. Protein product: CASGADWAGELFF.

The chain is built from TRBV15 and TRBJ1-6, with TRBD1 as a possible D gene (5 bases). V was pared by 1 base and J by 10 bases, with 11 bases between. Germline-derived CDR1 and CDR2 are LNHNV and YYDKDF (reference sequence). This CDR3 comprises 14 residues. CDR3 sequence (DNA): TGTGCCACCAGCAGAGGTGGCAGGGACTCACCCCTCCACTTT. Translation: CATSRGGRDSPLHF.

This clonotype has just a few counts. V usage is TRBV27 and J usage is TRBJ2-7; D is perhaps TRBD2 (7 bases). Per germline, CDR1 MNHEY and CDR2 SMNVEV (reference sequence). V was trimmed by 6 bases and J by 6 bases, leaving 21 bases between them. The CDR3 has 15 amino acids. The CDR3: CASSLTLRGLGEQYF. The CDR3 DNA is TGTGCCAGCAGCCTTACCTTGCGGGGGCTGGGCGAGCAGTACTTC.

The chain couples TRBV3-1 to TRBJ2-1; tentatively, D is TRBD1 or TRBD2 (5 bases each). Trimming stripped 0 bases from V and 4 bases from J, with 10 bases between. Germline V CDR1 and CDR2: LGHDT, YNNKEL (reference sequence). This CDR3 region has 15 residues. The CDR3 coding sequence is TGTGCCAGCAGCCAAGAGTTTGAGGGGTACAATGAGCAGTTCTTC. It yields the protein CASSQEFEGYNEQFF.

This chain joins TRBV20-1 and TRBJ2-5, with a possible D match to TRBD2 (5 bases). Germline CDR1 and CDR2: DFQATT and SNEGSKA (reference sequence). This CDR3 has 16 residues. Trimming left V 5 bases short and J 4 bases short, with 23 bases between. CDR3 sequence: CSAPALWAGRAETQYF. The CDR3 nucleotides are TGCAGTGCTCCAGCTCTTTGGGCGGGTAGGGCAGAGACCCAGTACTTC.

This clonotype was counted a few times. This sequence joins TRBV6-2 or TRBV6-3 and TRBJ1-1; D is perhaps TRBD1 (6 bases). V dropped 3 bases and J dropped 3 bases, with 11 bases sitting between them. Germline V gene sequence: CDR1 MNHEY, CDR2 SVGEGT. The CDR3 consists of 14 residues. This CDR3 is CASSYGGVDTEAFF. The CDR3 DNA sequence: TGTGCCAGCAGTTATGGGGGCGTCGACACTGAAGCTTTCTTT.

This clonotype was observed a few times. The CDR3 protein is CASSATFEKLFF. CDR3 in DNA: TGTGCCAGCAGTGCGACCTTTGAAAAACTGTTTTTT. The genes are TRBV12-3 or TRBV12-4 and TRBJ1-4; D is unclear. The CDR3 length is 12 residues. V gave up 5 bases and J gave up 7 bases, with 8 bases separating them.

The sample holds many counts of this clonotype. Here the CDR3 DNA reads TGTGCCAGCAGTCTTGACAGCCGCACAGATACGCAGTATTTT. Protein product: CASSLDSRTDTQYF. The chain combines TRBV2 with TRBJ2-3; weak D call: TRBD1 (5 bases). CDR1 is SNHLY, CDR2 FYNNEI, per germline. The CDR3 is 14 amino acids. V was clipped by 5 bases and J by 1 base, with 10 bases between them.

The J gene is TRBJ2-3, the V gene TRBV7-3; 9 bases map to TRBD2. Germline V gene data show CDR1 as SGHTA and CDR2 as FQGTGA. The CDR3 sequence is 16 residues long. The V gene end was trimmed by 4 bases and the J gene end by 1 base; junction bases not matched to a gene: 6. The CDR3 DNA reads TGTGCCAGCAGCTGGGGCGGGGGGGCCGGCACAGATACGCAGTATTTT. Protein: CASSWGGGAGTDTQYF.

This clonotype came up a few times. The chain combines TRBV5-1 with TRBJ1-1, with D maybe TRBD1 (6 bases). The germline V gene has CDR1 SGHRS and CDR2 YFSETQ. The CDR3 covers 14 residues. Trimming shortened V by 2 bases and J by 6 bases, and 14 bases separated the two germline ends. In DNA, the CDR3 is TGCGCCAGCAGCTTTGCGGGGGCACTCGCTGAAGCTTTCTTT. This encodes CASSFAGALAEAFF.

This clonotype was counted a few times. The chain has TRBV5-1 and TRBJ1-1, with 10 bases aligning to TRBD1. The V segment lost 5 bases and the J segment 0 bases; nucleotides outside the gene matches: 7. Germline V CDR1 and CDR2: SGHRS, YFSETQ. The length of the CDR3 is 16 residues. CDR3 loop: CASSSGQGRMNTEAFF. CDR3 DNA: TGCGCCAGCAGTTCGGGACAGGGGAGGATGAACACTGAAGCTTTCTTT.

CDR3 sequence reads: CASSGPRGGDTEAFF. In DNA form, the CDR3 reads TGCGCCAGCAGCGGACCCAGGGGTGGAGACACTGAAGCTTTCTTT. V is TRBV5-1 and J is TRBJ1-1; tentatively, D is TRBD1 (6 bases). Trimming cost V 4 bases and J 3 bases, with 16 bases left between them. Germline CDR1 and CDR2: SGHRS and YFSETQ. The CDR3 is 15 residues long. The full variable domain, its missing parts supplied by reference TRBV5-1 and TRBJ1-1, is KAGVTQTPRYLIKTRGQQVTLSCSPISGHRSVSWYQQTPGQGLQFLFEYFSETQRNKGNFPGRFSGRQFSNSRSEMNVSTLELGDSALYLCASSGPRGGDTEAFFGQGTRLTVV.

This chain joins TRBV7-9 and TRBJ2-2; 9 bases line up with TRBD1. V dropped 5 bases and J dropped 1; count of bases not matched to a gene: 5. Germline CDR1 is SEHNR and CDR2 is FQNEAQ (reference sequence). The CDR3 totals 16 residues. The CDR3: CASSPPGQGNTGELFF. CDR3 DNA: TGTGCCAGCAGCCCGCCGGGACAGGGGAACACCGGGGAGCTGTTTTTT.

For the CDR3, the DNA is TGTGCCAGCAGCCCTTGGGGGACGACGGAAACCGATTCACCCCTCCACTTT. Its translation is CASSPWGTTETDSPLHF. This chain links TRBV7-9 with TRBJ1-6; D possibly corresponds to TRBD1 (5 bases). CDR1 and CDR2 from the germline V gene are SEHNR and FQNEAQ (reference sequence). The CDR3 sequence is 17 residues long. V shed 5 bases and J shed 8 bases, with 22 bases lying between them.

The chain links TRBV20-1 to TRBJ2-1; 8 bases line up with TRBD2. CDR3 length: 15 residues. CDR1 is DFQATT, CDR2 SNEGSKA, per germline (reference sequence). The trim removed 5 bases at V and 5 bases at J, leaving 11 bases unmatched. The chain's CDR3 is CSAPSGGGQNNEQFF. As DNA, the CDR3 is TGCAGTGCTCCCTCGGGAGGGGGACAAAACAATGAGCAGTTCTTC.

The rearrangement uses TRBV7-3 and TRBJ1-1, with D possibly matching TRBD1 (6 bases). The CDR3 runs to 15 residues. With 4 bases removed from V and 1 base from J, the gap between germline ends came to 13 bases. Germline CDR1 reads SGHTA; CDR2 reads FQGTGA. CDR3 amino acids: CASSSRPGQNTEAFF. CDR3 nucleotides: TGTGCCAGCAGCTCCAGACCGGGACAGAACACTGAAGCTTTCTTT. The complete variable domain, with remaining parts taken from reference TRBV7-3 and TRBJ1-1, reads GAGVSQTPSNKVTEKGKYVELRCDPISGHTALYWYRQSLGQGPEFLIYFQGTGAADDSGLPNDRFFAVRPEGSVSTLKIQRTERGDSAVYLCASSSRPGQNTEAFFGQGTRLTVV.

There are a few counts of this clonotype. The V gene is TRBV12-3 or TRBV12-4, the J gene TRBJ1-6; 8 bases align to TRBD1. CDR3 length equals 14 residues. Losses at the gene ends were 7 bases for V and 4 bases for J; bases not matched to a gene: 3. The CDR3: CASKGQGYNSPLHF. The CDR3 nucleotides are TGTGCCAGCAAAGGACAGGGATATAATTCACCCCTCCACTTT.